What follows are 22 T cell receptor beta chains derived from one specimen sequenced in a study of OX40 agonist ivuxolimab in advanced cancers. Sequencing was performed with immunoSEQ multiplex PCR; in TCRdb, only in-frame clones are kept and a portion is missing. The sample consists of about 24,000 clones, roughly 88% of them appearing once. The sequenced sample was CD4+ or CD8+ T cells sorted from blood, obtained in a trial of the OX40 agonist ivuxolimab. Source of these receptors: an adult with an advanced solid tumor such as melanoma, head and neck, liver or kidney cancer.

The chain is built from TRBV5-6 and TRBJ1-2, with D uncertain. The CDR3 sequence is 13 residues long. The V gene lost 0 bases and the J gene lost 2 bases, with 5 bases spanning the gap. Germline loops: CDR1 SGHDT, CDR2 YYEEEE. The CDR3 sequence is CASSLDRNYGYTF. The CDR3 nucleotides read TGTGCCAGCAGCTTGGACAGAAACTATGGCTACACCTTC.

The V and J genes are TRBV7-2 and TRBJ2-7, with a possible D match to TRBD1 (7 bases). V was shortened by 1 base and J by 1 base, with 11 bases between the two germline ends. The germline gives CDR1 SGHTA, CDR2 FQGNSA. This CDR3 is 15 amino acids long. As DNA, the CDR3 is TGTGCCAGCAGCTTAGTGCGGGACAGTTCCTACGAGCAGTACTTC. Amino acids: CASSLVRDSSYEQYF.

The CDR3 coding sequence is TGTGCCAGTAGATCCCCGAGCTCTGGAAACACCATATATTTT. Translating it yields CASRSPSSGNTIYF. The chain combines TRBV27 with TRBJ1-3; D is uncertain. Between the trimmed V and J ends, which lost 9 bases and 0 bases, there was a span of 12 bases. The CDR3 runs to 14 residues. CDR1 is MNHEY and CDR2 is SMNVEV in the germline V gene (reference sequence).

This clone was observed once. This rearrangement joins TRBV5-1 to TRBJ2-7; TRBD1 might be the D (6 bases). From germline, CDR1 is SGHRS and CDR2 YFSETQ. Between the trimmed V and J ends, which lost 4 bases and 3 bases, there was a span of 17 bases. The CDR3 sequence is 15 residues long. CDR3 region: CASSPGQSLNYEQYF. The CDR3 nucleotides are TGCGCCAGCAGCCCCGGACAGAGCCTCAACTACGAGCAGTACTTC.

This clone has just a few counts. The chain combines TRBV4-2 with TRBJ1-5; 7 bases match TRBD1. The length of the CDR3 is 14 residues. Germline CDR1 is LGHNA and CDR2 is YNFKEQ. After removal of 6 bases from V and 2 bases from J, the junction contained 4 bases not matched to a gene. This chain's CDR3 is CASSHDRGNQPQHF. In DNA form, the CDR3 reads TGTGCCAGCAGTCACGACAGGGGCAATCAGCCCCAGCATTTT.

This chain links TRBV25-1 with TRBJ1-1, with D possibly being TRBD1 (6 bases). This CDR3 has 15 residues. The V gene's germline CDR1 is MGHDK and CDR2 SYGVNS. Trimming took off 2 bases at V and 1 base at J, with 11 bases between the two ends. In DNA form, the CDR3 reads TGTGCCAGCAGTGAACCCGGGACAACGAACACTGAAGCTTTCTTT. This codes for CASSEPGTTNTEAFF.

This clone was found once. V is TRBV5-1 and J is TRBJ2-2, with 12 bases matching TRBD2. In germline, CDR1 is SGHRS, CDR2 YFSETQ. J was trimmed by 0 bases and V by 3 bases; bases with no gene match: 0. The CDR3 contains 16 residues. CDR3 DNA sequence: TGCGCCAGCAGCTCTAGCGGGAGGGCGAACACCGGGGAGCTGTTTTTT. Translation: CASSSSGRANTGELFF.

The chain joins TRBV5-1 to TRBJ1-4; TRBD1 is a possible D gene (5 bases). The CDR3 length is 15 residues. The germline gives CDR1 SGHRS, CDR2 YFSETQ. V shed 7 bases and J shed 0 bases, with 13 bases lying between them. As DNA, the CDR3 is TGCGCCAGCTACCCCGGGACCTCAACTAATGAAAAACTGTTTTTT. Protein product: CASYPGTSTNEKLFF.

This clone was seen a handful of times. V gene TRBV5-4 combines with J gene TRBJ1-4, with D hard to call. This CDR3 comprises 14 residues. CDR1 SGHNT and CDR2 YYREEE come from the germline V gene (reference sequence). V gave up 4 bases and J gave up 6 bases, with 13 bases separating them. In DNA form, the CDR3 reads TGTGCCAGCAGCCTTCCGGAGGAGGATGAAAAACTGTTTTTT. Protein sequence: CASSLPEEDEKLFF.

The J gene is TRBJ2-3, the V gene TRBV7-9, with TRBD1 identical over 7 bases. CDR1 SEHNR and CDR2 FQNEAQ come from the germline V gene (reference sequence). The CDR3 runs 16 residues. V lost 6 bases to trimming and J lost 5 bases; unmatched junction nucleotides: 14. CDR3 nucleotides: TGTGCCAGCAGTTTGGGTAGGGGGCGGCATGAAGATACGCAGTATTTT. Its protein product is CASSLGRGRHEDTQYF.

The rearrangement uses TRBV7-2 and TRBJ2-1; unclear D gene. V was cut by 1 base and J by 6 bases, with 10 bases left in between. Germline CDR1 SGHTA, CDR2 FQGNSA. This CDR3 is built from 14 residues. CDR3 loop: CASSLGSTGNEQFF. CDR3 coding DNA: TGTGCCAGCAGCTTAGGGTCCACCGGCAATGAGCAGTTCTTC.

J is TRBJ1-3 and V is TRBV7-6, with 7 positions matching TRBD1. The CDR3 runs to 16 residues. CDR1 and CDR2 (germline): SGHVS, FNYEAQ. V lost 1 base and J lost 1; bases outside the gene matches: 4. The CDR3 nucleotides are TGTGCCAGCAGCTTAGGACAGGGCGCATCTGGAAACACCATATATTTT. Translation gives CASSLGQGASGNTIYF.

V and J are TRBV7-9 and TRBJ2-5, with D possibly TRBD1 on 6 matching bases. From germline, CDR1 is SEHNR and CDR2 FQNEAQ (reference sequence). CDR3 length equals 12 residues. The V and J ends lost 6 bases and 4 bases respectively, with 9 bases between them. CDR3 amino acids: CASRSQGETQYF. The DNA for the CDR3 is TGTGCCAGCAGATCACAGGGAGAGACCCAGTACTTC.

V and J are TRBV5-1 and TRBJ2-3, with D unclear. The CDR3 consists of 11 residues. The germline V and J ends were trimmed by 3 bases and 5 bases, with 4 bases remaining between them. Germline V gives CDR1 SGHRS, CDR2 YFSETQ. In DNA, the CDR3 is TGCGCCAGCAGCTGGATAGATACGCAGTATTTT. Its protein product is CASSWIDTQYF. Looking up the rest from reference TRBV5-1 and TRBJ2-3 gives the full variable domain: KAGVTQTPRYLIKTRGQQVTLSCSPISGHRSVSWYQQTPGQGLQFLFEYFSETQRNKGNFPGRFSGRQFSNSRSEMNVSTLELGDSALYLCASSWIDTQYFGPGTRLTVL.

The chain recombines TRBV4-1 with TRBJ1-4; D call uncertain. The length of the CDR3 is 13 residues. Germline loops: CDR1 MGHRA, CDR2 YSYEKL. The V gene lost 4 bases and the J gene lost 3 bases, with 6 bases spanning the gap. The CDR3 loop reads CASSPQPNEKLFF. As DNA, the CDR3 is TGCGCCAGCAGCCCCCAGCCTAATGAAAAACTGTTTTTT.

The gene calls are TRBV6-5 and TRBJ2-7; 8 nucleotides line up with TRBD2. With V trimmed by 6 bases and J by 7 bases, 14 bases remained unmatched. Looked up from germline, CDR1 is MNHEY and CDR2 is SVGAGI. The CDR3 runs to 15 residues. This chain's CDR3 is CASRRVGAGGGEQYF. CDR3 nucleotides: TGTGCCAGCAGGCGGGTTGGGGCGGGAGGCGGAGAGCAGTACTTC.

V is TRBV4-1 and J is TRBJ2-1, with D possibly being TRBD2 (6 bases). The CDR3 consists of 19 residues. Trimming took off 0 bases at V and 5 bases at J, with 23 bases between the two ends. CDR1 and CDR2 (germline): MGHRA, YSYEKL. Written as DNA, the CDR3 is TGCGCCAGCAGCCAAGAGGGGTTCGGAGCGGGCATAAACCACAATGAGCAGTTCTTC. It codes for CASSQEGFGAGINHNEQFF.

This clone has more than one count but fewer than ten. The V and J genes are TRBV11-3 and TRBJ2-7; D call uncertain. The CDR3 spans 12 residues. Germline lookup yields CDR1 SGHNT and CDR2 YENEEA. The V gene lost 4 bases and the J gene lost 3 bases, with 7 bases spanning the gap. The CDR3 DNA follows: TGTGCCAGCAGCTCCATATTCTACGAGCAGTACTTC. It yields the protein CASSSIFYEQYF.

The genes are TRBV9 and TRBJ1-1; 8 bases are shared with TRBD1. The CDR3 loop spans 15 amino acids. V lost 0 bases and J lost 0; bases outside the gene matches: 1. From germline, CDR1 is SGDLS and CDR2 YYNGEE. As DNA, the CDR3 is TGTGCCAGCAGCGTAGCAGGGGGCCTGAACACTGAAGCTTTCTTT. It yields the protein CASSVAGGLNTEAFF.

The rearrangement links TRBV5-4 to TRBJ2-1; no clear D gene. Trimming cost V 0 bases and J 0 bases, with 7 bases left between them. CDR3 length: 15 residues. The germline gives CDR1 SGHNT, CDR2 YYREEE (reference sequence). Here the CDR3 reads CASSLVGSSYNEQFF. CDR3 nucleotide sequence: TGTGCCAGCAGCTTGGTTGGAAGCTCCTACAATGAGCAGTTCTTC.

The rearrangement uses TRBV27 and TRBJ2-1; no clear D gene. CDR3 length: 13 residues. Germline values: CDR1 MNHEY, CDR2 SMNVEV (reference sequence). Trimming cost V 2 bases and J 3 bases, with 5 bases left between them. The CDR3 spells CASSLMRYNEQFF. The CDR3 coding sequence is TGTGCCAGCAGTTTAATGCGCTACAATGAGCAGTTCTTC.

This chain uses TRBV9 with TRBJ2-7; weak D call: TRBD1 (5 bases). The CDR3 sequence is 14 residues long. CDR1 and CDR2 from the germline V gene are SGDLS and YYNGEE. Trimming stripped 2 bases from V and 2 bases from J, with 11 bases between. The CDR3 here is CASSVTEQTYEQYF. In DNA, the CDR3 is TGTGCCAGCAGCGTGACAGAACAGACCTACGAGCAGTACTTC.